Shown below are 13 T cell receptor beta chains from a single sample sequenced in a study of Ad26.COV2.S vaccination and SARS-CoV-2 variants. Treatment specified: about 20 received Ad26.COV2.S at low or high dose, single or two shots; 5 received placebo; per-sample allocation not given. Samples were taken on day 63 after the first vaccine or placebo injection. Profiled with immunoSEQ multiplex PCR; TCRdb holds only in-frame clones, not every one. The sample carries about 350,000 clones, roughly 84% recorded once. Sequenced here: peripheral blood, sampled in a trial of Ad26.COV2.S vaccine versus placebo. The receptors stem from a person aged 18-60 years who received the Ad26.COV2.S COVID-19 vaccine or a placebo.

The chain has TRBV7-9 and TRBJ2-4; no definite D call. The germline V gene encodes CDR1 SEHNR and CDR2 FQNEAQ (reference sequence). This CDR3 is 12 amino acids long. The ends were cut back, 5 bases at V and 4 bases at J, with 6 bases in the middle. The CDR3, as DNA: TGTGCCAGCAGCGGGCGGAAAAACATTCAGTACTTC. It specifies CASSGRKNIQYF.

The V and J genes are TRBV19 and TRBJ2-3; D not resolved. V was pared by 7 bases and J by 0 bases, with 11 bases between. The CDR3 contains 14 residues. Germline CDR1 is LNHDA and CDR2 is SQIVND (reference sequence). The CDR3 coding sequence is TGTGCCAGTAAACCGAGTGGCAGCACAGATACGCAGTATTTT. It yields the protein CASKPSGSTDTQYF.

V is TRBV18 and J is TRBJ2-7, with TRBD1 matching 8 bases. Trimming cost V 0 bases and J 2 bases; bases outside gene matches: 3. The CDR3 length is 15 residues. Germline V gene lookup returns CDR1 KGHSH and CDR2 LQKENI. CDR3 nucleotide sequence: TGTGCCAGCTCACCACCGAGACAGGGGACCTACGAGCAGTACTTC. Protein product: CASSPPRQGTYEQYF.

The V call is TRBV6-2 or TRBV6-3, the J call TRBJ1-5; TRBD1 aligns across 8 bases. The germline gives CDR1 MNHEY, CDR2 SVGEGT. V was pared by 5 bases and J by 1 base, with 1 base of the junction left unmatched. This CDR3 region has 14 residues. The CDR3 coding sequence is TGTGCCAGCAGTAGGACAGGGAGCAATCAGCCCCAGCATTTT. Its translation is CASSRTGSNQPQHF.

This chain connects TRBV24-1 to TRBJ1-1, with a weak D call TRBD1 (6 bases). The CDR3 runs 13 residues. CDR1 is KGHDR and CDR2 is SFDVKD in the germline V gene. The V and J ends lost 4 bases and 5 bases respectively, with 10 bases between them. The CDR3 loop is CATSDNRETEAFF. The CDR3 nucleotides are TGTGCCACCAGTGACAACAGGGAAACTGAAGCTTTCTTT.

The chain carries TRBV19 and TRBJ2-7; D is undetermined. CDR1 is LNHDA and CDR2 is SQIVND in the germline V gene (reference sequence). The CDR3 is 12 amino acids. Deletions cut 4 bases from V and 2 bases from J, with 6 bases between. The CDR3 spells CASSSRAYEQYF. CDR3 DNA: TGTGCCAGTAGTAGTCGAGCCTACGAGCAGTACTTC. Full variable domain (remainder filled in from reference TRBV19 and TRBJ2-7): DGGITQSPKYLFRKEGQNVTLSCEQNLNHDAMYWYRQDPGQGLRLIYYSQIVNDFQKGDIAEGYSVSREKKESFPLTVTSAQKNPTAFYLCASSSRAYEQYFGPGTRLTVT.

The chain couples TRBV11-2 to TRBJ1-2; maybe TRBD1 (6 bases). The V and J ends lost 5 bases and 7 bases respectively, with 14 bases between them. The CDR3 runs 13 residues. Germline V lookup: CDR1 SGHAT, CDR2 FQNNGV. The CDR3 loop reads CASSPGGALGYTF. The CDR3 nucleotides are TGTGCCAGCAGCCCCGGGGGGGCGCTTGGCTACACCTTC.

The genes are TRBV28 and TRBJ1-1; D is undetermined. Germline CDR1 reads MDHEN; CDR2 reads SYDVKM. The CDR3 has 13 amino acids. V was clipped by 5 bases and J by 0 bases, with 7 bases between them. The CDR3 bases are TGTGCCAGCAGTCGACACTTGAACACTGAAGCTTTCTTT. This sequence encodes CASSRHLNTEAFF.

The chain carries TRBV3-1 (or the pseudogene TRBV3-2) and TRBJ2-4, with D tentatively TRBD2 (6 bases). The length of the CDR3 is 17 residues. Germline V lookup: CDR1 LGHDT, CDR2 YNNKEL (reference sequence). The V gene lost 1 base and the J gene lost 4 bases, with 17 bases spanning the gap. The DNA for the CDR3 is TGTGCCAGCAGCCAAGTTTTCCCTTGGGGGACTAAAAACATTCAGTACTTC. Its protein product is CASSQVFPWGTKNIQYF.

The chain uses TRBV28 and TRBJ2-7; D assignment may be TRBD1 or TRBD2 (5 bases each). From germline, CDR1 is MDHEN and CDR2 SYDVKM. With 4 bases removed from V and 0 bases from J, the gap between germline ends came to 13 bases. The CDR3 loop spans 15 amino acids. As DNA, the CDR3 is TGTGCCAGCAGTTCACGGGGCCGCAGCTCCTACGAGCAGTACTTC. It encodes CASSSRGRSSYEQYF.

The chain links TRBV10-1 to TRBJ2-1; the D gene is possibly TRBD2 (5 bases). V lost 2 bases and J 7 bases, leaving 12 bases between the germline ends. This CDR3 spans 14 amino acids. Germline V gives CDR1 WNHNN, CDR2 SYGVQD (reference sequence). This CDR3 is CASSEGGRGNEQFF. The CDR3 nucleotides are TGCGCCAGCAGTGAGGGCGGGCGAGGGAATGAGCAGTTCTTC.

The chain has TRBV6-2 or TRBV6-3 and TRBJ1-3; D not resolved. The CDR3 runs to 12 residues. V shed 2 bases and J shed 3 bases, with 2 bases lying between them. Germline values: CDR1 MNHEY, CDR2 SVGEGT. The CDR3 coding sequence is TGTGCCAGCAGTTACGTTGGAAACACCATATATTTT. Its protein is CASSYVGNTIYF.

The J gene is TRBJ1-6, the V gene TRBV7-6; D is perhaps TRBD1 (6 bases). This CDR3 has 15 amino acids. CDR1 is SGHVS, CDR2 FNYEAQ, per germline. Between the trimmed V and J ends, which lost 1 base and 13 bases, there was a span of 17 bases. This CDR3 reads CASSLGAPGETPLHF. The CDR3 nucleotides read TGTGCCAGCAGCTTAGGTGCGCCAGGGGAGACGCCCCTCCACTTT.